The 17 T cell receptor beta chains listed next were all sequenced from one sample in a study of blood T cell repertoires in COVID-19. Using immunoSEQ multiplex PCR, the repertoire was profiled, and TCRdb retains in-frame clones only, with some absent. The table has tens of thousands of clones, about 82% seen once. Sequences were obtained from peripheral blood. The receptors were sampled from a man in his fifties with active COVID-19.

This chain links TRBV5-1 with TRBJ2-2; TRBD2 aligns across 10 bases. Losses at the gene ends were 2 bases for V and 5 bases for J; bases not matched to a gene: 3. The CDR3 contains 15 residues. From germline, CDR1 is SGHRS and CDR2 YFSETQ. The CDR3 DNA sequence: TGCGCCAGCAGCTTCCTAGCGGGGGTTACCGGGGAGCTGTTTTTT. This codes for CASSFLAGVTGELFF. Supplemented by reference TRBV5-1 and TRBJ2-2, the full variable domain reads KAGVTQTPRYLIKTRGQQVTLSCSPISGHRSVSWYQQTPGQGLQFLFEYFSETQRNKGNFPGRFSGRQFSNSRSEMNVSTLELGDSALYLCASSFLAGVTGELFFGEGSRLTVL.

CDR3 nucleotide sequence: TGCGCCAGCAGCCAAGGGTACCCAGGGGCCTACGAGCAGTACTTC. Amino acid sequence: CASSQGYPGAYEQYF. This chain links TRBV4-3 with TRBJ2-7; the D gene is possibly TRBD1 (6 bases). Germline values: CDR1 LGHNA, CDR2 YSLEER. The germline V and J ends were trimmed by 1 base and 2 bases, with 12 bases remaining between them. The CDR3 length is 15 residues.

V gene TRBV5-4 combines with J gene TRBJ1-3; D ambiguous. The V end lost 4 bases, the J end lost 0 bases, and 14 bases lay between the germline ends. Germline-derived CDR1 and CDR2 are SGHNT and YYREEE (reference sequence). This CDR3 has 16 residues. The CDR3 DNA follows: TGTGCCAGCAGCCCGGGAGGACTGTACTCTGGAAACACCATATATTTT. Translation gives CASSPGGLYSGNTIYF.

V is TRBV7-9 and J is TRBJ1-2, with D perhaps matching TRBD1 (6 bases). Germline V gene data show CDR1 as SEHNR and CDR2 as FQNEAQ (reference sequence). V was shortened by 5 bases and J by 6 bases, with 19 bases between the two germline ends. There are 15 residues in the CDR3. CDR3 sequence reads: CASSRYRAETDGYTF. DNA of the CDR3: TGTGCCAGCAGCCGCTACAGGGCGGAGACGGATGGCTACACCTTC.

This rearrangement joins TRBV29-1 to TRBJ1-1, with D tentatively TRBD1 (6 bases). The ends were cut back, 7 bases at V and 0 bases at J, with 12 bases in the middle. This CDR3 region has 13 residues. Germline V CDR1 and CDR2: SQVTM, ANQGSEA. The CDR3 sequence: CSALQGLNTEAFF. The CDR3 DNA sequence: TGCAGCGCCTTACAGGGCCTGAACACTGAAGCTTTCTTT.

The chain employs TRBV13 and TRBJ2-3, with 7 bases aligning to TRBD1. The CDR3 loop spans 15 amino acids. J was trimmed by 5 bases and V by 6 bases; bases with no gene match: 11. Germline V gene sequence: CDR1 PRHDT, CDR2 FYEKMQ (reference sequence). CDR3 region: CASRPTGAAGDTQYF. The CDR3 nucleotides are TGTGCCAGCAGGCCAACAGGGGCCGCAGGAGATACGCAGTATTTT.

J is TRBJ1-2 and V is TRBV2; 7 bases agree with TRBD1. Germline assignment: CDR1 SNHLY and CDR2 FYNNEI. The CDR3 runs to 14 residues. V shed 4 bases and J 2 bases; nucleotides not matched to a gene: 4. CDR3: CASSASTGNYGYTF. The CDR3 DNA reads as TGTGCCAGCAGTGCGTCGACAGGGAACTATGGCTACACCTTC.

This clone turned up a few times. Its ends do not fully match the called genes, so a read error is possible. CDR3 sequence (DNA): TGTGCCAGCAGGATTAGGGGCTCCCACGAGCAGTACTTC. Translated: CASRIRGSHEQYF. The chain links TRBV2 to TRBJ2-7; D possibly corresponds to TRBD1 (5 bases). This CDR3 is built from 13 residues. CDR1 is SNHLY, CDR2 FYNNEI, per germline.

The chain links TRBV9 to TRBJ2-6, with D perhaps matching TRBD1 (5 bases). Trimming stripped 0 bases from V and 3 bases from J, with 19 bases between. The CDR3 runs 19 residues. Germline V gene data show CDR1 as SGDLS and CDR2 as YYNGEE. The CDR3 loop reads CASSVELGPSLFGANVLTF. DNA for the CDR3: TGTGCCAGCAGCGTAGAATTGGGGCCCAGTCTCTTTGGGGCCAACGTCCTGACTTTC.

This chain uses TRBV19 with TRBJ1-5; the match to TRBD1 covers 8 bases. Germline trimming cut 2 bases from V and 0 bases from J; bases unmatched to any gene: 3. The CDR3 contains 16 residues. Germline V lookup: CDR1 LNHDA, CDR2 SQIVND (reference sequence). The CDR3 is CASSITGGYSNQPQHF. CDR3 DNA: TGTGCCAGTAGTATAACAGGGGGGTATAGCAATCAGCCCCAGCATTTT.

The gene calls are TRBV24-1 and TRBJ1-2; D ambiguous. The germline V gene has CDR1 KGHDR and CDR2 SFDVKD. This CDR3 has 13 residues. V lost 4 bases, J lost 4 bases, and 9 bases lay in between. Written as DNA, the CDR3 is TGTGCCACCAGTGAAGAACGGTTCTATGGCTACACCTTC. Translation gives CATSEERFYGYTF.

The chain uses TRBV24-1 and TRBJ2-4; 8 positions agree with TRBD1. CDR3 length: 18 amino acids. Germline trimming cut 4 bases from V and 2 bases from J; bases unmatched to any gene: 12. Germline values: CDR1 KGHDR, CDR2 SFDVKD. The CDR3 DNA reads as TGTGCCACCAGTGACGGGCAGGACAGGGCGGGAACCAAAAACATTCAGTACTTC. Its translation: CATSDGQDRAGTKNIQYF.

This rearrangement joins TRBV12-5 to TRBJ2-1; D gene unclear. V dropped 5 bases and J dropped 0 bases, with 5 bases sitting between them. Germline values: CDR1 LGHNT, CDR2 FRNRAP. CDR3 length: 13 residues. This CDR3 reads CASGKSSYNEQFF. The DNA of the CDR3 is TGTGCTAGTGGTAAGAGCTCCTACAATGAGCAGTTCTTC.

There are a few counts of this clone. The chain uses TRBV28 and TRBJ1-1; D not certain. Trimming stripped 3 bases from V and 8 bases from J, with 13 bases between. The CDR3 runs to 13 residues. Germline CDR1 is MDHEN and CDR2 is SYDVKM. The CDR3 DNA is TGTGCCAGCAGTTTTGGGCAGTTTCTCGAAGCTTTCTTT. Translating it yields CASSFGQFLEAFF.

The V call is TRBV6-2 or TRBV6-3, the J call TRBJ1-1, with unresolved D. The germline gives CDR1 MNHEY, CDR2 SVGEGT. V gave up 2 bases and J gave up 1 base, with 5 bases separating them. CDR3 length equals 13 residues. CDR3 DNA sequence: TGTGCCAGCAGTTACAACGGGAACACTGAAGCTTTCTTT. This encodes CASSYNGNTEAFF.

The V gene is TRBV7-9, the J gene TRBJ1-2; 11 positions agree with TRBD1. The CDR3 runs to 16 residues. V was clipped by 2 bases and J by 2 bases; unmatched bases: 4. Looked up from germline, CDR1 is SEHNR and CDR2 is FQNEAQ (reference sequence). CDR3 DNA: TGTGCCAGCAGCTTATTCGGGACAGGGGGGAACTATGGCTACACCTTC. It codes for CASSLFGTGGNYGYTF.

This clone was recorded a few times. The chain uses TRBV5-5 and TRBJ1-3; possibly TRBD1 for D (6 bases). The CDR3 loop spans 17 amino acids. The V end was cut by 4 bases, the J end by 2 bases, with 19 bases between. Germline V gene data show CDR1 as SGHKS and CDR2 as YYEKEE (reference sequence). For the CDR3, the DNA is TGTGCCAGCAGCGGAGGGGGAGGGAGGAGGACTGGAAACACCATATATTTT. Its protein is CASSGGGGRRTGNTIYF.